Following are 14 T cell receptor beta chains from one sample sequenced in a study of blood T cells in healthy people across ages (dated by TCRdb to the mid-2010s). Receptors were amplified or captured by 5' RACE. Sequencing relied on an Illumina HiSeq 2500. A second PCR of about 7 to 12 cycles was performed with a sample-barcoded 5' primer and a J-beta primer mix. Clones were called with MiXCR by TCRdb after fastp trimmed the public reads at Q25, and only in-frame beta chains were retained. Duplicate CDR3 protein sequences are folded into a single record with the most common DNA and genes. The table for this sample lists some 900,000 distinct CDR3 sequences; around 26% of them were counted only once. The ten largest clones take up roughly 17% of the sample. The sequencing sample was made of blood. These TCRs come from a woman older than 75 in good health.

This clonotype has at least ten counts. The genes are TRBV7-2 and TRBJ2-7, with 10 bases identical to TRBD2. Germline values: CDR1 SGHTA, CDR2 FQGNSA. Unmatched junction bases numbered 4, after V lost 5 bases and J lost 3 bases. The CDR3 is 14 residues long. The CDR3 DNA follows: TGTGCCAGCAGCGAGCGGGGGGGCCGCTACGAGCAGTACTTC. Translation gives CASSERGGRYEQYF.

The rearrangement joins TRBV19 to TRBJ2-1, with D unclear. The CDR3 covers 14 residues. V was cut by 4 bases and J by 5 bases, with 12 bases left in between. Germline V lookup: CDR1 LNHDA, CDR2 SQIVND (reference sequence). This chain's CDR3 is CASSTETLNNEQFF. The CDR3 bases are TGTGCCAGTAGTACTGAGACACTTAACAATGAGCAGTTCTTC.

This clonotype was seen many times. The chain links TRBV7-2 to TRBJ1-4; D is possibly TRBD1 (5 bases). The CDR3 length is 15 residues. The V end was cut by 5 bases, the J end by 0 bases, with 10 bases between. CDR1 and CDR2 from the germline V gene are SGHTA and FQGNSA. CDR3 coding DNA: TGTGCCAGCAGCCAACAGGCCGCAACTAATGAAAAACTGTTTTTT. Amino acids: CASSQQAATNEKLFF.

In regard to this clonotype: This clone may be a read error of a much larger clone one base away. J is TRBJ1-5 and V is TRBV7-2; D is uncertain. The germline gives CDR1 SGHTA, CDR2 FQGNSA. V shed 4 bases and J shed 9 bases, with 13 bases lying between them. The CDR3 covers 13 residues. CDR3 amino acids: CASSSVDTGPQHF. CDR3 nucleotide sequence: TGTGCCAGCAGCTCAGTAGACACGGGGCCCCAGCATTTT. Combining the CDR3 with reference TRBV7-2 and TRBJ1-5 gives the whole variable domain GAGVSQSPSNKVTEKGKDVELRCDPISGHTALYWYRQSLGQGLEFLIYFQGNSAPDKSGLPSDRFSAERTGGSVSTLTIQRTQQEDSAVYLCASSSVDTGPQHFGDGTRLSIL.

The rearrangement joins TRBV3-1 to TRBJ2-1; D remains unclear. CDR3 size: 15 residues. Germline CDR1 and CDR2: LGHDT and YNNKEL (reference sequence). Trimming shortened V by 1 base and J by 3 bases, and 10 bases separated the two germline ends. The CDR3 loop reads CASSQGATVYNEQFF. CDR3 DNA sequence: TGTGCCAGCAGCCAAGGTGCGACCGTCTACAATGAGCAGTTCTTC.

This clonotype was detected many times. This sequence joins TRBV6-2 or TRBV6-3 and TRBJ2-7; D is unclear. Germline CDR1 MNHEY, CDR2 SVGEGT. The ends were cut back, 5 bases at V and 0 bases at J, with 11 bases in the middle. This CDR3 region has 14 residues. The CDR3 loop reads CASSRFAGSYEQYF. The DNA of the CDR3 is TGTGCCAGCAGTAGGTTCGCCGGCTCCTACGAGCAGTACTTC.

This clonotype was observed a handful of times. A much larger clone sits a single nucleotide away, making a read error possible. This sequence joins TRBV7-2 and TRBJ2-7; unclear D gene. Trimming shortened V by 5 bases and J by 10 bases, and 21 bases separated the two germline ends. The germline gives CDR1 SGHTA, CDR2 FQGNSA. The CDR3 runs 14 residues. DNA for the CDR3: TGTGCCAGCAGCCGCTCCATCTCACAAGAGGCCCAGTACTTC. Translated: CASSRSISQEAQYF. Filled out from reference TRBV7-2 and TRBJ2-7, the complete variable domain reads GAGVSQSPSNKVTEKGKDVELRCDPISGHTALYWYRQSLGQGLEFLIYFQGNSAPDKSGLPSDRFSAERTGGSVSTLTIQRTQQEDSAVYLCASSRSISQEAQYFGPGTRLTVT.

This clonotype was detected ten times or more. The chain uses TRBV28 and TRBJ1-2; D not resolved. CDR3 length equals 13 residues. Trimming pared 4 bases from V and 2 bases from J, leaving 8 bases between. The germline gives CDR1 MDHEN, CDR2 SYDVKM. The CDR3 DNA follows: TGTGCCAGCAGTTCCGAACAGAACTATGGCTACACCTTC. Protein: CASSSEQNYGYTF.

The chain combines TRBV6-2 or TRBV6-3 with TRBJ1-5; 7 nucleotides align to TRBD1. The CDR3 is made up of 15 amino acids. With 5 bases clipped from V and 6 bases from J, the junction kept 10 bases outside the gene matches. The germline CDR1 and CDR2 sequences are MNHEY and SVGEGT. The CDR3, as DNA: TGTGCCAGCAGTGCGCAGGGGGTCTACAGTCAGCCCCAGCATTTT. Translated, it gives CASSAQGVYSQPQHF.

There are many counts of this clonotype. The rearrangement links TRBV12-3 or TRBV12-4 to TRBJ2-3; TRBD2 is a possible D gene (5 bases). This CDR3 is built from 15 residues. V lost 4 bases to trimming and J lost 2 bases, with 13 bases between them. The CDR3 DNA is TGTGCCAGCAGTTCGGAGGCTAGTATCACAGATACGCAGTATTTT. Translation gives CASSSEASITDTQYF.

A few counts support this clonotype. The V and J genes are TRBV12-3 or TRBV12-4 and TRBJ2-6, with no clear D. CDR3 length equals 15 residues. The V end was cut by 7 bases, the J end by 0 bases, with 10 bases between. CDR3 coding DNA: TGTGCCAGCAATTTGTCCTTCTCTGGGGCCAACGTCCTGACTTTC. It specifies CASNLSFSGANVLTF.

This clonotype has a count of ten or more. In nucleotides, the CDR3 is TGCAGTGCTGCAGGGGCTAGTCGAAGGGTAGATACGCAGTATTTT. Protein sequence: CSAAGASRRVDTQYF. This chain joins TRBV20-1 and TRBJ2-3; perhaps TRBD1 as D (6 bases). This CDR3 has 15 amino acids. Trimming removed 5 bases at V and 5 bases at J, with 20 bases between. Germline loops: CDR1 DFQATT, CDR2 SNEGSKA (reference sequence).

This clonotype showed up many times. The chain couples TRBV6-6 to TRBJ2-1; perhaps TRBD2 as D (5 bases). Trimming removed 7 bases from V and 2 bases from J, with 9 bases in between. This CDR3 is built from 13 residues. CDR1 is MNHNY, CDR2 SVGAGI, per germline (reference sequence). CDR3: CASTGLTYNEQFF. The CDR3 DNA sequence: TGTGCCAGCACCGGACTGACCTACAATGAGCAGTTCTTC.

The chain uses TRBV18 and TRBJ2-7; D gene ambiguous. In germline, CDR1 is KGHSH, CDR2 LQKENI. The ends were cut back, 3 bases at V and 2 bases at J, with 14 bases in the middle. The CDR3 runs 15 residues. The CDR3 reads CASSPGGVGAYEQYF. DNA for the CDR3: TGTGCCAGCTCACCCGGTGGGGTCGGAGCCTACGAGCAGTACTTC.